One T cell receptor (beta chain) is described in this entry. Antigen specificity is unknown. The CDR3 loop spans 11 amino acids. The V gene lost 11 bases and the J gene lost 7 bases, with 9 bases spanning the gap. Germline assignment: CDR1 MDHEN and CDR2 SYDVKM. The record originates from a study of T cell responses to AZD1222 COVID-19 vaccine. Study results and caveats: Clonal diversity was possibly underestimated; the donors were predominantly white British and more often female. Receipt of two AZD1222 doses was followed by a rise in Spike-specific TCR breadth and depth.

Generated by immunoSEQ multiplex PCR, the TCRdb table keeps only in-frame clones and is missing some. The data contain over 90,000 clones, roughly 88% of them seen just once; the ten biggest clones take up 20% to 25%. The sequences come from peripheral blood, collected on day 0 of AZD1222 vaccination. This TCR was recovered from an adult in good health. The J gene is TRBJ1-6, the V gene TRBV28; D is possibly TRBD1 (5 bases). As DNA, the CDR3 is TGTGCCGCGGGGGGAAATTCACCCCTCCACTTT. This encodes CAAGGNSPLHF. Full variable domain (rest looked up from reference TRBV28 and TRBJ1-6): DVKVTQSSRYLVKRTGEKVFLECVQDMDHENMFWYRQDPGLGLRLIYFSYDVKMKEKGDIPEGYSVSREKKERFSLILESASTNQTSMYLCAAGGNSPLHFGNGTRLTVT.